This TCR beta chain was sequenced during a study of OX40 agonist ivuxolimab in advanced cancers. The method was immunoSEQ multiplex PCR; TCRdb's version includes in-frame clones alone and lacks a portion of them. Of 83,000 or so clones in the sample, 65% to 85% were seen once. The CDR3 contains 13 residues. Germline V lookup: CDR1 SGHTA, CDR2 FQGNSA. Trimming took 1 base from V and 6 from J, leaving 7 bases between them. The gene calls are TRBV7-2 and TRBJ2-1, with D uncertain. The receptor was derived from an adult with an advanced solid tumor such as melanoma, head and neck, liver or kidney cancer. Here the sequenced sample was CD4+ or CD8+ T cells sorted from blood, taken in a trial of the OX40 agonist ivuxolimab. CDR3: CASSLGTRNEQFF. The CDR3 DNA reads TGTGCCAGCAGCTTAGGTACTCGCAATGAGCAGTTCTTC.